The T cell receptor beta chain described here comes from a study of early T cells in non-severe SARS-CoV-2 infection. In its sample, this clonotype was seen a few times. TCRdb independently ran MiXCR on the 5' RACE reads; one entry per CDR3 protein. The sample lists 61,000 or so distinct CDR3 sequences; more than 10% were seen once. J was trimmed by 2 bases and V by 1 base; bases with no gene match: 13. This CDR3 comprises 19 residues. Germline V gene data show CDR1 as SGHAT and CDR2 as FQNNGV. The TCR originated in an adult who was a healthcare worker with PCR-confirmed SARS-CoV-2 infection or an uninfected control (not recorded which). The donor label of this sample is uncertain. The chain has TRBV11-2 and TRBJ2-5; 10 bases match TRBD2. Sequencing used whole blood, obtained at baseline. The chain's CDR3 is CASSLVAGLAGARQETQYF. The CDR3 nucleotides are TGTGCCAGCAGCTTAGTAGCTGGCCTAGCGGGGGCTCGGCAAGAGACCCAGTACTTC.